Below are 27 T cell receptor beta chains sequenced from a single sample in a study of blood T cell repertoires in COVID-19. Libraries were prepared by immunoSEQ multiplex PCR; TCRdb keeps only in-frame clonotypes and omits some of them. The sample has around 180,000 clones; around 67% are singletons. The material sequenced was peripheral blood. The receptor source for this set is a woman aged 80 or over with acute or convalescent COVID-19.

This chain joins TRBV7-3 and TRBJ1-2; 10 bases are a match to TRBD1. The CDR3 contains 14 residues. The V gene's germline CDR1 is SGHTA and CDR2 FQGTGA. With 5 bases clipped from V and 7 bases from J, the junction kept 7 bases outside the gene matches. The DNA for the CDR3 is TGTGCCAGCAGCGCGACAGGGGGCAGCGGTGGCTACACCTTC. This codes for CASSATGGSGGYTF.

The chain recombines TRBV19 with TRBJ1-1; 8 bases are a match to TRBD1. The ends lost 6 bases at V and 2 bases at J; junction bases unmatched: 5. The germline CDR1 and CDR2 sequences are LNHDA and SQIVND (reference sequence). The CDR3 sequence is 14 residues long. The DNA for the CDR3 is TGTGCCAGTAGCGACAGGGGAGGCAACACTGAAGCTTTCTTT. Translated, it gives CASSDRGGNTEAFF.

The chain links TRBV7-9 to TRBJ2-1; 12 bases are shared with TRBD2. This CDR3 is 15 amino acids long. The germline V gene encodes CDR1 SEHNR and CDR2 FQNEAQ (reference sequence). Unmatched junction bases numbered 5, after V lost 5 bases and J lost 6 bases. In DNA form, the CDR3 reads TGTGCCAGCAGCCCACCGGGACTAGCGGGCAATGAGCAGTTCTTC. Translated, it gives CASSPPGLAGNEQFF. The whole variable domain, remainder taken from reference TRBV7-9 and TRBJ2-1, is DTGVSQNPRHKITKRGQNVTFRCDPISEHNRLYWYRQTLGQGPEFLTYFQNEAQLEKSRLLSDRFSAERPKGSFSTLEIQRTEQGDSAMYLCASSPPGLAGNEQFFGPGTRLTVL.

This clone was seen at least ten times. The genes are TRBV9 and TRBJ1-5; 7 nucleotides match TRBD1. Germline assignment: CDR1 SGDLS and CDR2 YYNGEE. V lost 5 bases to trimming and J lost 2 bases; unmatched junction nucleotides: 7. The CDR3 consists of 15 residues. The CDR3 nucleotides are TGTGCCAGCAGTGAGACAGGGTCGCGCAATCAGCCCCAGCATTTT. Amino acids: CASSETGSRNQPQHF.

The genes are TRBV5-1 and TRBJ2-3; D not resolved. V lost 0 bases to trimming and J lost 0 bases, with 8 bases between them. The germline V gene encodes CDR1 SGHRS and CDR2 YFSETQ. The CDR3 runs 15 residues. CDR3 protein: CASSLESKSTDTQYF. Here the CDR3 DNA reads TGCGCCAGCAGCTTGGAATCTAAAAGCACAGATACGCAGTATTTT. Full variable domain (missing parts from reference TRBV5-1 and TRBJ2-3): KAGVTQTPRYLIKTRGQQVTLSCSPISGHRSVSWYQQTPGQGLQFLFEYFSETQRNKGNFPGRFSGRQFSNSRSEMNVSTLELGDSALYLCASSLESKSTDTQYFGPGTRLTVL.

This clone came up a few times. The chain recombines TRBV28 with TRBJ1-1; D unresolved. The CDR3 loop spans 12 amino acids. Germline CDR1 MDHEN, CDR2 SYDVKM. Trimming removed 6 bases from V and 4 bases from J, with 9 bases in between. The CDR3 region is CASSISGTEAFF. DNA of the CDR3: TGTGCCAGCAGCATATCGGGCACTGAAGCTTTCTTT.

The chain recombines TRBV30 with TRBJ2-7, with D perhaps matching TRBD2 (6 bases). V dropped 5 bases and J dropped 6 bases, with 17 bases sitting between them. Germline CDR1 GTSNPN, CDR2 SVGIG (reference sequence). The CDR3 length is 13 residues. CDR3 sequence (DNA): TGTGCCTGGGAAGGGGCAGGGAGGCGCGAGCAGTACTTC. It translates to CAWEGAGRREQYF. The complete variable domain, with remaining parts taken from reference TRBV30 and TRBJ2-7, reads SQTIHQWPATLVQPVGSPLSLECTVEGTSNPNLYWYRQAAGRGLQLLFYSVGIGQISSEVPQNLSASRPQDRQFILSSKKLLLSDSGFYLCAWEGAGRREQYFGPGTRLTVT.

This chain joins TRBV15 and TRBJ2-1, with D hard to call. Germline V CDR1 and CDR2: LNHNV, YYDKDF (reference sequence). This CDR3 contains 12 residues. The ends were cut back, 0 bases at V and 8 bases at J, with 5 bases in the middle. CDR3 bases: TGTGCCACCAGCAGAGATTTCGATGAGCAGTTCTTC. Residues: CATSRDFDEQFF. Looking up the rest from reference TRBV15 and TRBJ2-1 gives the full variable domain: DAMVIQNPRYQVTQFGKPVTLSCSQTLNHNVMYWYQQKSSQAPKLLFHYYDKDFNNEADTPDNFQSRRPNTSFCFLDIRSPGLGDTAMYLCATSRDFDEQFFGPGTRLTVL.

This chain connects TRBV28 to TRBJ2-1; 11 bases are shared with TRBD2. The J segment lost 7 bases and the V segment lost 7 bases, leaving 6 bases of the junction unmatched. From germline, CDR1 is MDHEN and CDR2 SYDVKM. The CDR3 is 14 residues long. In nucleotides, the CDR3 is TGTGCCAGCACACCTAGCGGGAGGTTAAATGAGCAGTTCTTC. This encodes CASTPSGRLNEQFF.

J is TRBJ2-3 and V is TRBV9, with D unresolved. Trimming took 1 base from V and 0 from J, leaving 3 bases between them. The length of the CDR3 is 13 residues. Germline CDR1 reads SGDLS; CDR2 reads YYNGEE. CDR3 DNA: TGTGCCAGCAGCGTATCTAGCACAGATACGCAGTATTTT. This codes for CASSVSSTDTQYF.

This chain uses TRBV27 with TRBJ2-7, with 8 bases lining up with TRBD2. The CDR3 length is 14 residues. Germline lookup yields CDR1 MNHEY and CDR2 SMNVEV (reference sequence). Trimming at V came to 1 base and at J to 2 bases, leaving 1 base not matched to a gene. This chain's CDR3 is CASSLWGLAYEQYF. CDR3 DNA sequence: TGTGCCAGCAGTTTATGGGGACTAGCCTACGAGCAGTACTTC.

Note on this clone: Within the sample, other DNA sequences also encode this same CDR3. This chain uses TRBV18 with TRBJ2-7; a weak D match, TRBD2 (6 bases). There are 13 residues in the CDR3. Germline V gene lookup returns CDR1 KGHSH and CDR2 LQKENI. V dropped 5 bases and J dropped 3 bases, with 11 bases sitting between them. CDR3 in DNA: TGTGCCAGCTCAACCGGGAGTCGCTACGAGCAGTACTTC. Residues: CASSTGSRYEQYF.

In this sample, this clone turned up a few times. The chain has TRBV28 and TRBJ1-5; 10 nucleotides agree with TRBD1. Per the germline V gene, CDR1 is MDHEN and CDR2 is SYDVKM. Trimming took 4 bases from V and 6 from J; bases not matched to a gene: 9. The CDR3 has 16 residues. The CDR3 is CASSSSGTGEGQPQHF. CDR3 coding DNA: TGTGCCAGCAGTTCTTCCGGGACAGGGGAGGGTCAGCCCCAGCATTTT.

The rearrangement uses TRBV15 and TRBJ1-5; D unclear. CDR1 is LNHNV and CDR2 is YYDKDF in the germline V gene (reference sequence). The V end was cut by 1 base, the J end by 7 bases, with 17 bases between. The CDR3 has 16 residues. The CDR3 reads CATSRAGGRVDQPQHF. DNA for the CDR3: TGTGCCACCAGCAGAGCGGGAGGGAGGGTCGACCAGCCCCAGCATTTT.

V and J are TRBV6-2 or TRBV6-3 and TRBJ1-3; D is perhaps TRBD1 (6 bases). The V end lost 3 bases, the J end lost 4 bases, and 10 bases lay between the germline ends. The CDR3 loop spans 14 amino acids. Germline V gene data show CDR1 as MNHEY and CDR2 as SVGEGT. The CDR3 region has the DNA TGTGCCAGCAGTTATGGACAGACCGGAAACACCATATATTTT. Its translation: CASSYGQTGNTIYF.

This chain joins TRBV30 and TRBJ2-1, with 8 bases matching TRBD1. The CDR3 contains 14 residues. The germline V gene has CDR1 GTSNPN and CDR2 SVGIG (reference sequence). V trimming: 0 bases; J trimming: 7 bases; junction bases outside the gene matches: 5. The CDR3 reads CAWSVTGEENEQFF. CDR3 bases: TGTGCCTGGAGTGTGACAGGGGAGGAAAATGAGCAGTTCTTC.

This clone showed up just once. The chain links TRBV10-3 to TRBJ2-7; no reliable D call. Germline CDR1 and CDR2: ENHRY and SYGVKD. Deletions cut 4 bases from V and 4 bases from J, with 8 bases between. The CDR3 covers 12 residues. The CDR3 loop is CAISVQPYEQYF. The CDR3 region has the DNA TGTGCCATCAGTGTACAGCCATACGAGCAGTACTTC.

The chain employs TRBV7-2 and TRBJ2-3, with D unclear. The CDR3 consists of 12 residues. The germline gives CDR1 SGHTA, CDR2 FQGNSA. Trimming removed 3 bases at V and 2 bases at J, with 3 bases between. The CDR3 DNA follows: TGTGCCAGCAGCTTGTACACAGATACGCAGTATTTT. It encodes CASSLYTDTQYF.

This chain links TRBV3-1 (or the pseudogene TRBV3-2) with TRBJ1-2; 7 nucleotides line up with TRBD1. The CDR3 runs 14 residues. With V trimmed by 4 bases and J by 2 bases, 4 bases remained unmatched. Looked up from germline, CDR1 is LGHDT and CDR2 is YNNKEL (reference sequence). The CDR3 DNA is TGTGCCAGCAGCCCTCAGACAGGGAACTATGGCTACACCTTC. The encoded protein is CASSPQTGNYGYTF.

The chain links TRBV5-1 to TRBJ1-1; no clear D gene. Germline V gene lookup returns CDR1 SGHRS and CDR2 YFSETQ. V lost 6 bases, J lost 1 base, and 19 bases lay in between. The CDR3 loop spans 16 amino acids. Here the CDR3 reads CASTPGEGGSNTEAFF. The CDR3 coding sequence is TGCGCCAGCACCCCCGGGGAGGGAGGATCGAACACTGAAGCTTTCTTT.

This clone appeared a few times. In DNA form, the CDR3 reads TGTGCCAGCAGCGTACGGGCAGGGTTGAGTTCGGGGGAGCTGTTTTTT. Its translation: CASSVRAGLSSGELFF. The V and J genes are TRBV9 and TRBJ2-2; TRBD1 might be the D (5 bases). V was trimmed by 1 base and J by 8 bases, leaving 18 bases between them. This CDR3 contains 16 residues. Germline V gives CDR1 SGDLS, CDR2 YYNGEE.

The gene calls are TRBV7-9 and TRBJ1-1; 7 bases match TRBD1. J was trimmed by 5 bases and V by 2 bases; bases with no gene match: 5. Germline CDR1 is SEHNR and CDR2 is FQNEAQ (reference sequence). The CDR3 covers 14 residues. CDR3 nucleotide sequence: TGTGCCAGCAGCTTAAGGGGGCTGCGGACTGAAGCTTTCTTT. It translates to CASSLRGLRTEAFF.

The chain recombines TRBV2 with TRBJ2-2, with D possibly TRBD2 on 6 matching bases. The CDR3 has 14 residues. Trimming took off 6 bases at V and 6 bases at J, with 14 bases between the two ends. Germline-derived CDR1 and CDR2 are SNHLY and FYNNEI. The CDR3 reads CASSGDGRSGELFF. The CDR3 DNA sequence: TGTGCCAGCAGCGGGGACGGGAGATCCGGGGAGCTGTTTTTT.

This chain connects TRBV21-1 to TRBJ1-5; the table's TRBD1 call for D was not verified on the DNA. TRBV21-1 is given as a pseudogene. CDR3 length: 15 amino acids. The CDR3 region has the DNA TGTGCCAGCACCCCTGGGGGACAGGGGGGTCAGCCCCAGCATTTT. As protein: CASTPGGQGGQPQHF.

The chain has TRBV27 and TRBJ2-2; TRBD2 matches 11 bases. The CDR3 is 18 amino acids. With V trimmed by 3 bases and J by 4 bases, 10 bases remained unmatched. Looked up from germline, CDR1 is MNHEY and CDR2 is SMNVEV (reference sequence). The CDR3 DNA reads as TGTGCCAGCAGTTTCACCATCGGGACTAGCGGAGGCACCGGGGAGCTGTTTTTT. Amino acids: CASSFTIGTSGGTGELFF.

This clone has a handful of counts. The V call is TRBV19, the J call TRBJ2-3, with a tentative D call TRBD2 (5 bases). This CDR3 is 16 amino acids long. The V end lost 0 bases, the J end lost 4 bases, and 14 bases lay between the germline ends. Germline V lookup: CDR1 LNHDA, CDR2 SQIVND (reference sequence). The CDR3 protein is CASSIDRGLAADTQYF. Written as DNA, the CDR3 is TGTGCCAGTAGTATAGATCGAGGTCTAGCAGCAGATACGCAGTATTTT.

In DNA, the CDR3 is TGTGCCAGCAGCTTAGGGGGTCTAGAGGGTTACGAGCAGTACTTC. Its translation is CASSLGGLEGYEQYF. The V call is TRBV7-9, the J call TRBJ2-7, with D possibly being TRBD2 (5 bases). V was shortened by 1 base and J by 4 bases, with 14 bases between the two germline ends. Germline CDR1 and CDR2: SEHNR and FQNEAQ (reference sequence). This CDR3 has 15 residues.